This TCR beta chain was recorded in a study of blood T cell repertoires in COVID-19. Study-wide background: There were acute and convalescent COVID-19 samples, and they came from the United States, Italy and Spain.

Recruits, aged roughly 18 to 95 years, lived in roughly 22 US areas. What the recovered Cohort 3 donors had was two negative PCRs, clearance, or symptom resolution. How the authors handled the data: How many nucleated cells were present was estimated from reference gene primer amplification. This table comes from immunoSEQ multiplex PCR, and its TCRdb copy is limited to in-frame clones, with some not included. V and J calls and clone size follow that table, whereas D and trimming were derived from the DNA. The sample has around 150,000 clones; 80% are singletons. V lost 1 base and J lost 3, with 6 bases in between. The germline CDR1 and CDR2 sequences are LGHNT and FRNRAP. The CDR3 is 13 amino acids.

The TCR sequence derives from a man aged 35-49 years who had recovered from COVID-19. The specimen was PBMCs or T cells enriched from blood (not recorded which). The chain recombines TRBV12-5 with TRBJ1-1; D call uncertain. In DNA form, the CDR3 reads TGTGCTAGTGGTTTGGACGGTTACACTGAAGCTTTCTTT. This sequence encodes CASGLDGYTEAFF. The full variable domain, with the rest looked up from reference TRBV12-5 and TRBJ1-1, is DARVTQTPRHKVTEMGQEVTMRCQPILGHNTVFWYRQTMMQGLELLAYFRNRAPLDDSGMPKDRFSAEMPDATLATLKIQPSEPRDSAVYFCASGLDGYTEAFFGQGTRLTVV.